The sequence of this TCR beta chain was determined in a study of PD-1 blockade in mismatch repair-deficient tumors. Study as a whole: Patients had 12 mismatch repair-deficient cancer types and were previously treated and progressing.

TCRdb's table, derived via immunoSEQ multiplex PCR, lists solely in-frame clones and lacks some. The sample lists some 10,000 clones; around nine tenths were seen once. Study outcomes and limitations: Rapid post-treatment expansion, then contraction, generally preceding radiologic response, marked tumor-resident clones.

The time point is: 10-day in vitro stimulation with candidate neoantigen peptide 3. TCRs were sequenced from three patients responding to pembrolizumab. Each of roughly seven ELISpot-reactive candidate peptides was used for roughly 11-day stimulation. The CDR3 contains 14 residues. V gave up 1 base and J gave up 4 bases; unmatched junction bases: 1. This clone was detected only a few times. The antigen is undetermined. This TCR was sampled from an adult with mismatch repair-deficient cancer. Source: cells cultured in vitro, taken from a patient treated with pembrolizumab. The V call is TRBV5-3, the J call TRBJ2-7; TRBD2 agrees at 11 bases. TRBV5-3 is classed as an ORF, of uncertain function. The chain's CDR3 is CARSLTSGSYEQYF. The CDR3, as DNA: TGTGCCAGAAGCTTGACTAGCGGGAGTTACGAGCAGTACTTC.